This record covers a single T cell receptor beta chain. Its specificity is not known. At one end the junction does not follow the germline gene, possibly because of a read error. These data originate in a study of Graves' ophthalmopathy and Graves' hyperthyroidism. The germline V gene has CDR1 WSHSY and CDR2 SAAADI. CDR3 length equals 14 residues. RNA transcripts provided the template for amplifying TCR beta CDR3 regions. The first round was an RT-PCR with HTBI primers, and the second round was a multiplex PCR. Using its own MiXCR run on the multiplex PCR reads, TCRdb lists one record per CDR3 protein. The sample carries roughly 1.1 million distinct CDR3 sequences, 35% to 45% recorded once. Excluded: other autoimmune disease, uncontrolled infection, pregnancy or lactation. Points from the study as a whole: Classification of ophthalmopathy versus stable hyperthyroidism by a 13-signature model yielded around 90% sensitivity and around 81% specificity. Blood also harbored most expanded thyroid clonotypes above 0.001 frequency.

The sample taken for sequencing was peripheral blood or thyroid tissue (not recorded which). This TCR was recovered from an adult man with Graves' hyperthyroidism. The J gene is TRBJ1-2, the V gene TRBV10-2; 9 bases map to TRBD1. CDR3 region: CAWSRGTGSYGYTF. The CDR3 nucleotides are TGTGCCTGGAGTCGAGGGACAGGGAGCTATGGCTACACCTTC.